The rows below give T cell receptor beta chains drawn from one sample of a study of shared clonotypes between healthy human individuals. This table comes from immunoSEQ multiplex PCR, and its TCRdb copy is limited to in-frame clones, with some not included. The table shows under 1,100,000 clones, with approximately 72% occurring only once. The sequenced material came from memory CD4+ T cells sorted from blood. The receptor set was obtained from a man aged 18 to 29 in good health. The CDR3 runs from the conserved cysteine through the conserved F or W. D genes are given only for firm matches. Clone size, where shown, is once, few, many, or a class for clones that have expanded.

NA	NA	TRBV10-3	TRBJ2-1	CAISESKGRGNEQFF	TGTGCCATCAGTGAGTCGAAGGGCAGGGGCAATGAGCAGTTCTTC
NA	NA	TRBV25-1	TRBJ2-2	CASSLTGSGELFF	TGTGCCAGCAGTCTTACAGGGTCCGGGGAGCTGTTTTTT
TRBD1	NA	TRBV19	TRBJ1-5	CASNQGGMPQHF	TGTGCCAGCAACCAGGGGGGAATGCCCCAGCATTTT
TRBD1	NA	TRBV6-5	TRBJ2-7	CASRDRGPYEQYF	TGTGCCAGCAGAGACAGGGGCCCCTACGAGCAGTACTTC
NA	NA	TRBV5-4	TRBJ2-5	CASKMMTQETQYF	TGTGCCAGCAAAATGATGACACAAGAGACCCAGTACTTC
NA	NA	TRBV6-1	TRBJ2-3	CASSERSGGRSTDTQYF	TGTGCCAGCAGTGAACGATCGGGCGGCAGAAGCACAGATACGCAGTATTTT
TRBD1	few	TRBV18	TRBJ1-5	CASSQGQGNQPQHF	TGTGCCAGCTCACAGGGACAGGGGAATCAGCCCCAGCATTTT
TRBD2	NA	TRBV6-4	TRBJ2-1	CASRASGGAEQFF	TGTGCCAGCCGGGCTAGCGGGGGTGCTGAGCAGTTCTTC
NA	NA	TRBV11-2	TRBJ2-3	CASSLEGSGFDTQYF	TGTGCCAGCAGCTTAGAAGGGAGCGGGTTTGATACGCAGTATTTT
NA	once	TRBV10-3	TRBJ2-2	CAISQPGKNTGELFF	TGTGCCATCAGTCAACCAGGAAAGAACACCGGGGAGCTGTTTTTT
TRBD2	NA	TRBV5-1	TRBJ2-1	CASSLAVAGGREQFF	TGCGCCAGCAGCTTGGCGGTAGCGGGAGGACGTGAGCAGTTCTTC
NA	NA	TRBV7-9	TRBJ2-3	CASSLGASAGTQYF	TGTGCCAGCAGCTTAGGCGCTAGCGCTGGTACGCAGTATTTT
NA	NA	TRBV10-1	TRBJ2-2	CASSASTNTGELFF	TGCGCCAGCAGTGCCTCCACGAACACCGGGGAGCTGTTTTTT
TRBD1	NA	TRBV19	TRBJ1-1	CASSKSGTANTEAFF	TGTGCCAGTAGTAAATCCGGGACAGCGAACACTGAAGCTTTCTTT
NA	NA	TRBV5-1	TRBJ2-7	CASSPAGQLYEQYF	TGCGCCAGCAGCCCGGCGGGACAGTTATACGAGCAGTACTTC
NA	once	TRBV4-3	TRBJ1-1	CASSQEGANTEAFF	TGCGCCAGCAGCCAAGAGGGGGCGAACACTGAAGCTTTCTTT
NA	once	TRBV5-4	TRBJ2-2	CASSSLGPGTGELFF	TGTGCCAGCAGCTCGTTGGGGCCGGGAACCGGGGAGCTGTTTTTT
NA	NA	TRBV5-1	TRBJ2-1	CASSFSGTVGGSEQFF	TGCGCCAGCAGCTTCTCCGGGACGGTCGGAGGTAGTGAGCAGTTCTTC
NA	NA	TRBV2	TRBJ1-6	CASSESRTVITLHF	TGTGCCAGCAGTGAATCGAGGACAGTCATCACCCTCCACTTT
NA	NA	TRBV5-1	TRBJ2-7	CASSPEALAYEQYF	TGCGCCAGCAGCCCCGAGGCTTTGGCCTACGAGCAGTACTTC
TRBD2	NA	TRBV4-1	TRBJ2-7	CASSQGNGGSSYEQYF	TGCGCCAGCAGCCAAGGTAACGGGGGGAGCTCCTACGAGCAGTACTTC
NA	NA	TRBV11-3	TRBJ2-3	CASSLTWSGDTDTQYF	TGTGCCAGCAGCTTGACCTGGTCAGGAGACACAGATACGCAGTATTTT
NA	NA	TRBV11-2	TRBJ2-1	CASSPSSGQNNEQFF	TGTGCCAGCAGCCCGAGTTCAGGTCAGAACAATGAGCAGTTCTTC
NA	NA	TRBV18	TRBJ1-1	CASTTGENTEAFF	TGTGCCAGCACGACAGGAGAGAACACTGAAGCTTTCTTT
NA	NA	TRBV4-1	TRBJ2-7	CASSQERGVGEQYF	TGCGCCAGCAGCCAAGAGAGGGGAGTGGGCGAGCAGTACTTC
TRBD1	NA	TRBV5-1	TRBJ2-4	CASSSTGTGGNIQYF	TGCGCCAGCAGCTCAACCGGGACAGGGGGAAACATTCAGTACTTC
NA	NA	TRBV7-9	TRBJ1-1	CASSLTGGTEAFF	TGTGCCAGCAGCTTAACCGGGGGGACTGAAGCTTTCTTT
NA	NA	TRBV5-1	TRBJ2-7	CASSFTGYEQYF	TGCGCCAGCAGCTTCACAGGTTACGAGCAGTACTTC
NA	NA	TRBV7-9	TRBJ1-1	CASSLLTSGVAFF	TGTGCCAGCAGCCTGCTTACCAGCGGTGTAGCTTTCTTT
NA	NA	TRBV19	TRBJ2-5	CASSIDRTAQETQYF	TGTGCCAGTAGTATAGATCGAACGGCTCAAGAGACCCAGTACTTC
NA	NA	TRBV18	TRBJ2-2	CASSPVGELFF	TGTGCCAGCTCACCCGTTGGGGAGCTGTTTTTT
NA	NA	TRBV6-5	TRBJ1-2	CASSYSPEALYGYTF	TGTGCCAGCAGTTACTCGCCAGAGGCTCTTTATGGCTACACCTTC
NA	NA	TRBV10-3	TRBJ2-7	CAITNTYEQYF	TGTGCCATCACCAACACCTACGAGCAGTACTTC
NA	once	TRBV2	TRBJ2-3	CASRPQGRETDTQYF	TGTGCCAGCAGACCACAGGGCAGGGAAACAGATACGCAGTATTTT
TRBD2	NA	TRBV4-3	TRBJ2-1	CASSQGTRDYSNEQFF	TGCGCCAGCAGCCAAGGAACCAGGGACTATTCGAATGAGCAGTTCTTC
TRBD2	once	TRBV2	TRBJ2-3	CASNGLAVGTDTQYF	TGTGCCAGCAATGGACTAGCGGTTGGCACAGATACGCAGTATTTT
TRBD2	NA	TRBV19	TRBJ2-2	CASKRAGGPGGELFF	TGTGCCAGTAAAAGGGCGGGAGGGCCTGGCGGGGAGCTGTTTTTT
NA	NA	TRBV28	TRBJ2-3	CASSPRAYTDTQYF	TGTGCCAGCAGCCCACGGGCCTACACAGATACGCAGTATTTT
TRBD2	NA	TRBV11-3	TRBJ2-3	CASSRTSGGSDTQYF	TGTGCCAGCAGCCGAACTAGCGGGGGTTCAGATACGCAGTATTTT
NA	NA	TRBV10-3	TRBJ2-7	CAISKDPSYEQYF	TGTGCCATCAGTAAAGATCCCTCCTACGAGCAGTACTTC
TRBD1	NA	TRBV5-6	TRBJ2-7	CASSWGQGSYEQYF	TGTGCCAGCAGCTGGGGACAGGGATCCTACGAGCAGTACTTC
NA	once	TRBV5-1	TRBJ2-5	CASSLSGGETQYF	TGCGCCAGCAGCTTGTCGGGGGGCGAGACCCAGTACTTC
NA	NA	TRBV5-1	TRBJ1-1	CASSSGERNTEAFF	TGCGCCAGCAGCTCCGGTGAACGGAACACTGAAGCTTTCTTT
NA	NA	TRBV29-1	TRBJ2-1	CSVGTPAREQFF	TGCAGCGTTGGGACACCCGCTCGTGAGCAGTTCTTC
NA	NA	TRBV4-1	TRBJ2-1	CASSQDNRPDSYNEQFF	TGCGCCAGCAGCCAAGATAACCGCCCCGACTCCTACAATGAGCAGTTCTTC
NA	few	TRBV19	TRBJ2-6	CASSLPSTWGANVLTF	TGTGCCAGTAGTTTGCCTTCAACGTGGGGGGCCAACGTCCTGACTTTC
TRBD2	NA	TRBV7-2	TRBJ2-7	CASSSRLAGADEQYF	TGTGCCAGCAGCTCCCGACTAGCGGGAGCAGATGAGCAGTACTTC
NA	NA	TRBV6-1	TRBJ2-2	CASSANSNTGELFF	TGTGCCAGCAGCGCTAACTCCAACACCGGGGAGCTGTTTTTT
NA	NA	TRBV19	TRBJ2-1	CATRPTAQGYNEQFF	TGTGCCACCCGCCCCACAGCGCAGGGTTACAATGAGCAGTTCTTC
TRBD1	NA	TRBV4-1	TRBJ1-2	CASSRDGQVGGYTF	TGCGCCAGCAGCCGCGACGGACAGGTCGGGGGCTACACCTTC
NA	NA	TRBV5-1	TRBJ2-1	CASSLAVNYNEQFF	TGCGCCAGCAGCTTGGCGGTCAATTACAATGAGCAGTTCTTC
TRBD2	NA	TRBV9	TRBJ2-1	CASSTELAGLGNEQFF	TGTGCCAGCAGCACGGAACTAGCGGGCCTGGGAAATGAGCAGTTCTTC
NA	NA	TRBV28	TRBJ2-7	CASSLAGRVYEQYF	TGTGCCAGCAGTTTGGCGGGCAGGGTCTACGAGCAGTACTTC
NA	NA	TRBV30	TRBJ2-2	CAWMRANTGELFF	TGTGCCTGGATGAGGGCGAACACCGGGGAGCTGTTTTTT
TRBD2	NA	TRBV5-6	TRBJ2-7	CASSLGGRAGQQYF	TGTGCCAGCAGCTTGGGCGGGAGGGCCGGGCAGCAGTACTTC
NA	NA	TRBV6-1	TRBJ1-2	CASSDYREMVLSNYGYTF	TGTGCCAGCAGTGATTACAGGGAGATGGTTCTATCTAACTATGGCTACACCTTC